One and the same sample provided the 16 T cell receptor beta chains below, sequenced in a study of CD8+ T cells in alopecia areata. RNA was extracted and reverse transcribed into cDNA as the sequencing template. TCRdb's copy holds only in-frame clones and misses some; the assay was immunoSEQ multiplex PCR. The sample contains about 120,000 clones, less than 50% of which appear only once. Sequencing was performed on NKG2D-low CD8+ T cells sorted from blood. The receptors stem from a human donor with alopecia areata.

The chain joins TRBV6-6 to TRBJ2-5, with 8 bases aligning to TRBD2. The CDR3 length is 10 residues. V was pared by 8 bases and J by 11 bases, with 4 bases of the junction left unmatched. Germline assignment: CDR1 MNHNY and CDR2 SVGAGI (reference sequence). The CDR3 DNA reads TGTGCCAGCGGGACTAGAGAGCAGTACTTC. Protein: CASGTREQYF.

This chain uses TRBV7-2 with TRBJ2-7; unclear D gene. The CDR3 totals 13 residues. Trimming took off 3 bases at V and 0 bases at J, with 6 bases between the two ends. Germline V gene data show CDR1 as SGHTA and CDR2 as FQGNSA. The CDR3 DNA reads as TGTGCCAGCAGCTTCGACACCTCCTACGAGCAGTACTTC. This sequence encodes CASSFDTSYEQYF.

The rearrangement joins TRBV13 to TRBJ2-7; D gene uncertain. CDR1 is PRHDT, CDR2 FYEKMQ, per germline (reference sequence). Trimming took 0 bases from V and 7 from J, leaving 13 bases between them. The CDR3 consists of 14 residues. DNA of the CDR3: TGTGCCAGCAGCTTAGGCCGGGCAGGACGGGAGCAGTACTTC. Translating it yields CASSLGRAGREQYF.

The chain recombines TRBV30 with TRBJ2-2; D is unclear. Germline V gene lookup returns CDR1 GTSNPN and CDR2 SVGIG (reference sequence). The CDR3 has 11 amino acids. V shed 8 bases and J shed 0 bases, with 4 bases lying between them. DNA for the CDR3: TGTGCCAGTACGAACACCGGGGAGCTGTTTTTT. This gives the protein CASTNTGELFF.

The rearrangement uses TRBV6-5 and TRBJ2-7, with D hard to call. CDR3 length: 13 amino acids. Deletions cut 10 bases from V and 2 bases from J, with 15 bases between. Per germline, CDR1 MNHEY and CDR2 SVGAGI. CDR3 residues: CATTYGSAYEQYF. DNA of the CDR3: TGTGCCACAACATATGGCTCAGCCTACGAGCAGTACTTC.

The chain is built from TRBV20-1 and TRBJ2-1, with D uncertain. V shed 2 bases and J shed 11 bases, with 4 bases lying between them. Germline-derived CDR1 and CDR2 are DFQATT and SNEGSKA (reference sequence). CDR3 length: 9 residues. In DNA form, the CDR3 reads TGCAGTGCTAGAATACAGCAGTTCTTC. Amino acid sequence: CSARIQQFF.

Only a few counts were recorded for this clone. The rearrangement joins TRBV29-1 to TRBJ2-3; D ambiguous. The V gene's germline CDR1 is SQVTM and CDR2 ANQGSEA. V was trimmed by 6 bases and J by 6 bases, leaving 7 bases between them. The CDR3 spans 10 residues. CDR3 in DNA: TGCAGCGTCTTACAGGATACGCAGTATTTT. Its protein is CSVLQDTQYF.

The V gene is TRBV9, the J gene TRBJ2-7; 9 bases are a match to TRBD2. CDR3 size: 15 residues. From germline, CDR1 is SGDLS and CDR2 YYNGEE. V shed 0 bases, J shed 2 bases, and the junction held 3 bases outside the gene matches. The CDR3 DNA follows: TGTGCCAGCAGCGTAGGTAGCGGGGGAGCCTACGAGCAGTACTTC. Translation: CASSVGSGGAYEQYF.

The chain links TRBV5-1 to TRBJ2-1; no definite D call. The V end was cut by 0 bases, the J end by 7 bases, with 5 bases between. This CDR3 comprises 12 residues. Germline lookup yields CDR1 SGHRS and CDR2 YFSETQ. The CDR3 sequence: CASSLGENEQFF. DNA for the CDR3: TGCGCCAGCAGCTTGGGAGAGAATGAGCAGTTCTTC.

The chain links TRBV29-1 to TRBJ2-1; D not resolved. This CDR3 spans 14 amino acids. In germline, CDR1 is SQVTM, CDR2 ANQGSEA. V was cut by 6 bases and J by 0 bases, with 12 bases left in between. In DNA form, the CDR3 reads TGCAGCGTAGATGCCGGGCCCTCCTACAATGAGCAGTTCTTC. This translates into CSVDAGPSYNEQFF.

The sample holds one count of this clone. The CDR3 here is CSVVLSVGVPGNTIYF. The CDR3 DNA reads as TGCAGCGTTGTGTTGTCTGTCGGCGTACCGGGAAACACCATATATTTT. V is TRBV29-1 and J is TRBJ1-3; D ambiguous. Germline assignment: CDR1 SQVTM and CDR2 ANQGSEA. V lost 4 bases to trimming and J lost 4 bases, with 20 bases between them. CDR3 length: 16 residues.

The chain carries TRBV7-8 and TRBJ2-1; D uncertain. Trimming shortened V by 5 bases and J by 7 bases, and 12 bases separated the two germline ends. The germline gives CDR1 SGHVS, CDR2 FQNEAQ. The CDR3 loop spans 13 amino acids. The CDR3 DNA reads as TGTGCCAGCAGCACCTCTAGTGCGAATGAGCAGTTCTTC. The encoded protein is CASSTSSANEQFF.

The V gene is TRBV5-1, the J gene TRBJ2-3; D is possibly TRBD1 or TRBD2 (5 bases each). The V gene lost 3 bases and the J gene lost 6 bases, with 14 bases spanning the gap. This CDR3 is 14 amino acids long. Looked up from germline, CDR1 is SGHRS and CDR2 is YFSETQ. The CDR3, as DNA: TGCGCCAGCAGCTGGGGGTCCCCCGGGGATACGCAGTATTTT. The encoded protein is CASSWGSPGDTQYF.

This clone has just a few counts. This chain uses TRBV29-1 with TRBJ1-2, with D unclear. Trimming took 7 bases from V and 2 from J, leaving 8 bases between them. CDR3 length equals 11 residues. Per the germline V gene, CDR1 is SQVTM and CDR2 is ANQGSEA. The CDR3 region has the DNA TGCAGCGCCGCAGCCAACTATGGCTACACCTTC. Amino acids: CSAAANYGYTF.

This clone was seen more than once but under ten times. The chain links TRBV29-1 to TRBJ1-1, with D possibly TRBD1 on 5 matching bases. The CDR3 is 10 amino acids. CDR1 SQVTM and CDR2 ANQGSEA come from the germline V gene. The CDR3 nucleotides are TGCACCCTTGGGGGGTCTGAAGCTTTCTTT. Its protein is CTLGGSEAFF.

The V gene is TRBV29-1, the J gene TRBJ2-7, with D tentatively TRBD1 or TRBD2 (6 bases each). The CDR3 is made up of 13 amino acids. Germline V CDR1 and CDR2: SQVTM, ANQGSEA. V lost 3 bases, J lost 3 bases, and 12 bases lay in between. The CDR3 DNA follows: TGCAGCGTTGATACGGGGGCGGACTACGAGCAGTACTTC. It translates to CSVDTGADYEQYF.